The following is a TCR beta chain sequence with its context. The CDR3 extends over 14 amino acids. Trimming stripped 6 bases from V and 0 bases from J, with 12 bases between. The germline V gene has CDR1 SGHRS and CDR2 YFSETQ. The data stem from a study of control samples from healthy donors and cancer patients. The assay was immunoSEQ multiplex PCR, and TCRdb's table has in-frame clones only and misses some. The sample includes 210,000 or so clones, about 91% seen only once; the top ten take less than 2%. The chain joins TRBV5-1 to TRBJ1-2; D might be TRBD1 (5 bases). Sequenced input: blood. The TCR comes from a man younger than 45 in good health. CDR3 sequence reads: CASTDSFSNYGYTF. DNA for the CDR3: TGCGCCAGCACTGACAGCTTCTCTAACTATGGCTACACCTTC.